A selection of T cell receptor beta chains follows, all from one sample in a study of radiotherapy plus CTLA-4 blockade in lung cancer. Data came from immunoSEQ multiplex PCR; TCRdb stores just in-frame clones and leaves some out. The sample shows 30,000 to 35,000 clones, over 75% of them seen only once. Sequenced here: peripheral blood, sampled from a patient treated with radiotherapy plus ipilimumab. The receptors shown here come from a human donor with non-small cell lung cancer that progressed on radiotherapy plus ipilimumab. Each CDR3 is given with its conserved first and last residue. Fields, in order: clone size, V gene, J gene, D gene, CDR3 protein, CDR3 DNA. D genes are given only for firm matches. Size values are once, few and many counts, or a class for expanded clones, and some rows have none.

size: few
V: TRBV5-1
J: TRBJ1-3
D: .
CDR3: CASSPAGGSGNTIYF
DNA: TGCGCCAGCAGCCCTGCGGGGGGCTCTGGAAACACCATATATTTT

size: .
V: TRBV13
J: TRBJ2-3
D: TRBD2
CDR3: CASSLSSGGPNTDTQYF
DNA: TGTGCCAGCAGCTTATCTAGCGGGGGCCCTAACACAGATACGCAGTATTTT

size: .
V: TRBV2
J: TRBJ1-2
D: .
CDR3: CASNGGSGYTF
DNA: TGTGCCAGCAATGGAGGAAGCGGCTACACCTTC

size: .
V: TRBV7-9
J: TRBJ1-1
D: .
CDR3: CASSLTGGIYTEAFF
DNA: TGTGCCAGCAGCTTAACGGGGGGCATTTACACTGAAGCTTTCTTT

size: .
V: TRBV6-5
J: TRBJ2-3
D: .
CDR3: CASSYSPTFTDTQYF
DNA: TGTGCCAGCAGTTACTCCCCTACCTTCACAGATACGCAGTATTTT

size: .
V: TRBV14
J: TRBJ2-1
D: .
CDR3: CASSYGGVYEQFF
DNA: TGTGCCAGCAGCTACGGAGGGGTCTATGAGCAGTTCTTC

size: .
V: TRBV11-1
J: TRBJ2-7
D: .
CDR3: CASSLRTEGRSYEQYF
DNA: TGTGCCAGCAGCTTACGGACTGAAGGCCGCTCCTACGAGCAGTACTTC

size: few
V: TRBV18
J: TRBJ2-2
D: .
CDR3: CASLTMGANTGELFF
DNA: TGTGCCAGCCTCACGATGGGAGCGAACACCGGGGAGCTGTTTTTT

size: .
V: TRBV9
J: TRBJ2-7
D: TRBD1
CDR3: CASSPDRIDYEQYF
DNA: TGTGCCAGCAGCCCGGACAGGATTGACTACGAGCAGTACTTC

size: .
V: TRBV10-2
J: TRBJ2-4
D: TRBD2
CDR3: CASSESRGGRIGIQYF
DNA: TGCGCCAGCAGTGAGTCCCGGGGGGGCCGTATCGGCATTCAGTACTTC